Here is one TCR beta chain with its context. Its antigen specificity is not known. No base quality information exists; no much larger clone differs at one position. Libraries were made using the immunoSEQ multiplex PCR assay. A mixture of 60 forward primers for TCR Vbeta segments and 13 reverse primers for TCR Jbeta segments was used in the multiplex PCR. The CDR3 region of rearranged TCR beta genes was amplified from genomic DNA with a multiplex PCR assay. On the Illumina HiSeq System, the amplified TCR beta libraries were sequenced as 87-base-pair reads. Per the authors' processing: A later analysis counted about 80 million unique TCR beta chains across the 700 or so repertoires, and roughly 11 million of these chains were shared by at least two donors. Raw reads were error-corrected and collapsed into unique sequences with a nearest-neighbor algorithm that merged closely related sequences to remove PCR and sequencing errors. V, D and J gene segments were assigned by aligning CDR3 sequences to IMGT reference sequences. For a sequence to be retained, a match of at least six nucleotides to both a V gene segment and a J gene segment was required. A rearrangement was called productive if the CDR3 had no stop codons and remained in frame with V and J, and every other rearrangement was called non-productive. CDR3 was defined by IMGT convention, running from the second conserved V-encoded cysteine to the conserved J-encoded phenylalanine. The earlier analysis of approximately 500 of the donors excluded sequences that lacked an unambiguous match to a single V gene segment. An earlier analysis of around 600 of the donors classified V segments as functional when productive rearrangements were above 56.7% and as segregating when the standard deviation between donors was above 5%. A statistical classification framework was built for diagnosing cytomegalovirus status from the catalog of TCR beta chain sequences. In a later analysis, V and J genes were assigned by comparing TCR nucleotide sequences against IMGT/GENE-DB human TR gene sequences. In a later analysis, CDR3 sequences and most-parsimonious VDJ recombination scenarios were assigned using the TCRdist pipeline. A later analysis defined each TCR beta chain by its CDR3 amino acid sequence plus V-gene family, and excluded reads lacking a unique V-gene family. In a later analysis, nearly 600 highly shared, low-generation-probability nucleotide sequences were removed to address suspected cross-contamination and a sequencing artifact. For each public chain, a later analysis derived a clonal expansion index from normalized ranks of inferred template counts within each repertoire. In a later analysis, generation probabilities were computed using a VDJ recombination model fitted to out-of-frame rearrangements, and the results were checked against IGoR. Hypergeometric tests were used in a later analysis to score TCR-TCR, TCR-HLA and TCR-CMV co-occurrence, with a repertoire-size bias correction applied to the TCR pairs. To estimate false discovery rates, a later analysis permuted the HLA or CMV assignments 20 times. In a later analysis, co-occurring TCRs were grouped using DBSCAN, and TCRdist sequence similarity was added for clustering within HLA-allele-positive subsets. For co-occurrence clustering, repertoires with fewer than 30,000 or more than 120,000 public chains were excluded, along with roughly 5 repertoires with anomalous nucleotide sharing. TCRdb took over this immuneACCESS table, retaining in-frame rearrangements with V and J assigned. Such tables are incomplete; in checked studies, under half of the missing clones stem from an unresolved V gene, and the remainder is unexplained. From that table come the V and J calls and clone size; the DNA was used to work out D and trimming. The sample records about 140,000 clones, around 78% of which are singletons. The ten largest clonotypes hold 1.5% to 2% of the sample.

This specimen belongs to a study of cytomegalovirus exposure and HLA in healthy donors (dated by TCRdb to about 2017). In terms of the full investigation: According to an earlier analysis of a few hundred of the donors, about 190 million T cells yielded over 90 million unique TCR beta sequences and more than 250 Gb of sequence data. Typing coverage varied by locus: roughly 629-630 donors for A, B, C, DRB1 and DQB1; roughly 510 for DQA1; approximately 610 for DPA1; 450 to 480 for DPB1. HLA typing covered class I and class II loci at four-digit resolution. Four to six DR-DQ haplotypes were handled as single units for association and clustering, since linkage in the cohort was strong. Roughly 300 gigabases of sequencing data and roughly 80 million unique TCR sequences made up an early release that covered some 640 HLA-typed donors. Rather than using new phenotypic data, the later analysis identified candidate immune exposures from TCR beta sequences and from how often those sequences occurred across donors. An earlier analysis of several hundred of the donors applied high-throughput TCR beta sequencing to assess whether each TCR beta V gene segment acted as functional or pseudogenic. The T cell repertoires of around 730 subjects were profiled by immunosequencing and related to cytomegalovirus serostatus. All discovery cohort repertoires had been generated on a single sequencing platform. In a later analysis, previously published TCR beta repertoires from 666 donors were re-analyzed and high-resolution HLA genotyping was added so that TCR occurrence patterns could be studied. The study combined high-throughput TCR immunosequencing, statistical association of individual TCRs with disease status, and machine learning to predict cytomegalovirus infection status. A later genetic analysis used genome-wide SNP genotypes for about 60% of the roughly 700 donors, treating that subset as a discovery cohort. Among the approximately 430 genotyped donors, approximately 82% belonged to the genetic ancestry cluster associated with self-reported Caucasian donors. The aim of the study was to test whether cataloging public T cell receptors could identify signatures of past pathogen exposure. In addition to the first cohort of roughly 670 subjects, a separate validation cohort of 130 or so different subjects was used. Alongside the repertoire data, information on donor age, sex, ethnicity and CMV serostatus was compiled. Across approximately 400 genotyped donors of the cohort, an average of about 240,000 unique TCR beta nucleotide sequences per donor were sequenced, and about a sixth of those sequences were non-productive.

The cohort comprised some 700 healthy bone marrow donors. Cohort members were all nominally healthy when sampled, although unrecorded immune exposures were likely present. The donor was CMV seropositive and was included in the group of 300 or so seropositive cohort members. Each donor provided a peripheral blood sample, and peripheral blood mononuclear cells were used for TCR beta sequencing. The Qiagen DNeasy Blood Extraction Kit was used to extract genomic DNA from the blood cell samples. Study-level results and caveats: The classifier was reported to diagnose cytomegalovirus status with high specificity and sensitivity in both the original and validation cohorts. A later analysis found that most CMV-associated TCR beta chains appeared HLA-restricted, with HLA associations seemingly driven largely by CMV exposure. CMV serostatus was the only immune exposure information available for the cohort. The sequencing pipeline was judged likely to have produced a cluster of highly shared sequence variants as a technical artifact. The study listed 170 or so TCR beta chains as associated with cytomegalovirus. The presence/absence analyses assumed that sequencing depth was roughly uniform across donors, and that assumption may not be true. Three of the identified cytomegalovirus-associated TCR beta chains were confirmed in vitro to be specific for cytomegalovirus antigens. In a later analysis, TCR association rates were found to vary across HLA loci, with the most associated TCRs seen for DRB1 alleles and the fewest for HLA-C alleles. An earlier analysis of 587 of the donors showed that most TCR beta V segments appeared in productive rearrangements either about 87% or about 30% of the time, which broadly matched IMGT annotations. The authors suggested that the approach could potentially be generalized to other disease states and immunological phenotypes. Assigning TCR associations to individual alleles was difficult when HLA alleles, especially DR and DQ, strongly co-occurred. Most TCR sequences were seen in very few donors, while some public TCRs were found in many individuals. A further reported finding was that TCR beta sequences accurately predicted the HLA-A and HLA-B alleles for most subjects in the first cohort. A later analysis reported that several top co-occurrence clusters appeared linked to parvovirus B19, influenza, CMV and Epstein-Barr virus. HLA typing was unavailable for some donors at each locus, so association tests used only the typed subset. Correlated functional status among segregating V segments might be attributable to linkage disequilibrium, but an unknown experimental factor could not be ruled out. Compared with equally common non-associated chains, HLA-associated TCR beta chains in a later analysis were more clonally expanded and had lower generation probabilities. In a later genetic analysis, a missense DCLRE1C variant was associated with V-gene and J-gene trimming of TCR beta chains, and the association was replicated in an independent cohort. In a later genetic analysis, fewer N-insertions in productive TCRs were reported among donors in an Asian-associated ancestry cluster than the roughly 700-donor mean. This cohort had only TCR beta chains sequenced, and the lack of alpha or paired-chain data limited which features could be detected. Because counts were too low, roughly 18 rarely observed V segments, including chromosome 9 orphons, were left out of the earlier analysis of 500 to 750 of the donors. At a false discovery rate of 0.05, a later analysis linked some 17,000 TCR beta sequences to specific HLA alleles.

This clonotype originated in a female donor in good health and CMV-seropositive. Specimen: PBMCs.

The CDR3 reads CSVGLLMNTEAFF. At the DNA level, the sequence is TGCAGCGTTGGACTGCTTATGAACACTGAAGCTTTCTTT. The V and J genes are TRBV29-1 and TRBJ1-1; the D gene assignment is ambiguous. CDR1 and CDR2, per the germline V gene, are SQVTM and ANQGSEA. The V end loses 4 bases and the J end loses 0 bases, and a stretch of 9 bases separates them. Counted from cysteine to phenylalanine, this CDR3 has 13 amino acids. Just CDR3 DNA is preserved here, 39 bases in frame from base 1.